This T cell receptor beta chain was retrieved from a study of blood T cell repertoires in COVID-19. On the study more broadly: The United States, Italy and Spain were the sources of the acute and convalescent COVID-19 samples. The analysed material was cDNA or gDNA that came from T cells, B-cell-depleted T cells, or PBMCs.

In germline, CDR1 is MDHEN, CDR2 SYDVKM. CDR3 size: 19 residues. J was trimmed by 1 base and V by 5 bases; bases with no gene match: 15. Patients from Seattle were sampled longitudinally, starting during active infection. Original analysis: Reference gene primer amplification yielded estimated nucleated cell counts. Profiled with immunoSEQ multiplex PCR; TCRdb holds only in-frame clones, not every one. For V, J and clone size, that table is used; D and trimming come from the DNA. Seen here are about 130,000 clones, approximately 89% observed once, and the top ten hold about 3%. The chain recombines TRBV28 with TRBJ1-5; 9 bases fit TRBD1. The sequencing sample was made of peripheral blood. The clonotype originates from a woman over 75 with COVID-19, enrolled during active disease. The CDR3 loop is CASSPPRTGVFLSNQPQHF. CDR3 nucleotides: TGTGCCAGCAGTCCGCCCCGGACAGGGGTCTTCTTAAGCAATCAGCCCCAGCATTTT.